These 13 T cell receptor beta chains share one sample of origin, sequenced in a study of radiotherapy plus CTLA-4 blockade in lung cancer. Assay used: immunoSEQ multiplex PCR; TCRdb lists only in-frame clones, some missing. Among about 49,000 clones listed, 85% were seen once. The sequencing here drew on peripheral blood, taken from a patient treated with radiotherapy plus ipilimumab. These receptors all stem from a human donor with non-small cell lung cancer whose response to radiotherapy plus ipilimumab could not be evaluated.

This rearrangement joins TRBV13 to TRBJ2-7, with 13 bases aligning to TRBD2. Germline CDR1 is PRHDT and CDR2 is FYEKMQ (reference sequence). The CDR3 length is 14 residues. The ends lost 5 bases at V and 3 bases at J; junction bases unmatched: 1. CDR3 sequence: CASSRTSGSYEQYF. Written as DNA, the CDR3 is TGTGCCAGCAGCCGGACTAGCGGGAGCTACGAGCAGTACTTC.

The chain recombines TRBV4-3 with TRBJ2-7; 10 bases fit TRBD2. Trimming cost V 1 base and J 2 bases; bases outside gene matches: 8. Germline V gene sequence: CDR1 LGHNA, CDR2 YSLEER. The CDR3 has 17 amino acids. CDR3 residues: CASSQGSSGRFTYEQYF. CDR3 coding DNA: TGCGCCAGCAGCCAAGGCTCTAGCGGGAGATTTACCTACGAGCAGTACTTC.

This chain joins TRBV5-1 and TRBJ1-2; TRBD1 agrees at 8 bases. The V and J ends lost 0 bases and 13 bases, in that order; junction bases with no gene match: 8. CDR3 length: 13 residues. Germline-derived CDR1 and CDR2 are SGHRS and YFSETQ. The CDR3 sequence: CASSLEGQGDLTF. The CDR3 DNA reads TGCGCCAGCAGCTTGGAAGGACAGGGTGATCTCACCTTC.

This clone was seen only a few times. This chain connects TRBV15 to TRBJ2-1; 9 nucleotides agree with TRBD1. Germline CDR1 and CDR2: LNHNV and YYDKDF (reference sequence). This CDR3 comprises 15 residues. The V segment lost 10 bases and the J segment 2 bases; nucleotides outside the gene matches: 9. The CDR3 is CASRSGTGTYNEQFF. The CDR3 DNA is TGTGCCAGCAGGTCCGGGACAGGGACCTACAATGAGCAGTTCTTC.

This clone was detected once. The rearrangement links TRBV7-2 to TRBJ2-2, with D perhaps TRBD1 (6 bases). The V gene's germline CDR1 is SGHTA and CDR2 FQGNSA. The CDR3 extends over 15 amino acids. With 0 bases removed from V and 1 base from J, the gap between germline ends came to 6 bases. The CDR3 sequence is CASSLAGGNTGELFF. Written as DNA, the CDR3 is TGTGCCAGCAGCTTAGCAGGGGGGAACACCGGGGAGCTGTTTTTT.

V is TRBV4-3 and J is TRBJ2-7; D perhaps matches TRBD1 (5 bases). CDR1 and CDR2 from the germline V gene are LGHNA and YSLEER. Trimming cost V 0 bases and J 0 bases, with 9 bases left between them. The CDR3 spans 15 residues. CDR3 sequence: CASSQDRDSSYEQYF. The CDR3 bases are TGCGCCAGCAGCCAAGATCGAGACAGCTCCTACGAGCAGTACTTC.

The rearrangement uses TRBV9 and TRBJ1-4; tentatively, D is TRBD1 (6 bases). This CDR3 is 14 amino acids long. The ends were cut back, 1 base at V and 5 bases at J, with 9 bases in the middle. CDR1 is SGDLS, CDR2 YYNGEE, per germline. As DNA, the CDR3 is TGTGCCAGCAGCGTACCAGGGGACAATGAAAAACTGTTTTTT. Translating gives CASSVPGDNEKLFF.

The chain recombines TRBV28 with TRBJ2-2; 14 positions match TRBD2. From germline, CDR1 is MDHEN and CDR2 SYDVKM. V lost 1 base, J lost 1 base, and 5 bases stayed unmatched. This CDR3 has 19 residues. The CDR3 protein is CASSLFAGLAGVNTGELFF. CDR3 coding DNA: TGTGCCAGCAGTTTATTTGCGGGACTAGCGGGGGTGAACACCGGGGAGCTGTTTTTT.

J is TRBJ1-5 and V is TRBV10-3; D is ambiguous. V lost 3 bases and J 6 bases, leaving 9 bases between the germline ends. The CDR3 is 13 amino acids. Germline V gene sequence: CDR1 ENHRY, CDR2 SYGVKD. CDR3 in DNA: TGTGCCATCAGTGACGGGGTGACTCAGCCCCAGCATTTT. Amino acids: CAISDGVTQPQHF.

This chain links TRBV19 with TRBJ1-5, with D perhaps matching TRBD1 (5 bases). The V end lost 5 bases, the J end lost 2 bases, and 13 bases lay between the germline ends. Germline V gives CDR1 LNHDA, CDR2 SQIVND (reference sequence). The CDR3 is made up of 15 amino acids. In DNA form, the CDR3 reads TGTGCCAGTAGTCCGCAAGGAGGGGGCAATCAGCCCCAGCATTTT. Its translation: CASSPQGGGNQPQHF.

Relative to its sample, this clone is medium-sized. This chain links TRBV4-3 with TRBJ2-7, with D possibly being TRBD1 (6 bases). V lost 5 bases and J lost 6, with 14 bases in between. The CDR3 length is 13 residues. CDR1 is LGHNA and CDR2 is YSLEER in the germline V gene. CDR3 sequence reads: CASSKQGPGEQYF. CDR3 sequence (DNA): TGCGCCAGCAGCAAACAGGGTCCGGGCGAGCAGTACTTC.

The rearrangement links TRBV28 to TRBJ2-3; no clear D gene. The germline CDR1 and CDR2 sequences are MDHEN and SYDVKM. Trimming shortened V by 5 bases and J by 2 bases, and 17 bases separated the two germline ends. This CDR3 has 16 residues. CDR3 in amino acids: CASSPSPGVDTDTQYF. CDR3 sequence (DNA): TGTGCCAGCAGTCCGAGCCCCGGAGTAGACACAGATACGCAGTATTTT.

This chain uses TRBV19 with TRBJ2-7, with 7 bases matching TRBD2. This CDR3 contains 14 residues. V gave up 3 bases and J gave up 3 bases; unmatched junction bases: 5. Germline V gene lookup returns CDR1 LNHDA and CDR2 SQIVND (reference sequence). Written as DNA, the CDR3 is TGTGCCAGTAGTATCGGACTAGTGGGCTACGAGCAGTACTTC. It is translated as CASSIGLVGYEQYF.